This T cell receptor beta chain is from a study of T-cell reconstitution after alpha-beta-depleted transplantation in children. This clonotype has just a few counts. Antigen specificity is unknown. Construction of the TCRbeta library involved unique molecular identifiers. TCRdb re-called the PCR reads through MiXCR, storing one row per CDR3 protein. In the table there are about 980,000 distinct CDR3 sequences, 25% to 35% of which are singletons. Trimming stripped 5 bases from V and 13 bases from J, with 17 bases between. Germline V gene sequence: CDR1 MNHNY, CDR2 SVGAGI (reference sequence). This CDR3 comprises 12 residues. The study, taken as a whole, reports: It was newly produced T cells that mostly accounted for T-cell counts and diversity one year after transplant.

The V call is TRBV6-6, the J call TRBJ1-2; no firm D call. The specimen comprised PBMCs, mostly from graft donor cells, sampled 360 days after TCRalphabeta/CD19-depleted stem cell transplant. This TCR was recovered from a boy under three years old who had a stem cell transplant for SCID, so the T cells may come from the graft donor. The CDR3 nucleotides read TGTGCCAGCAGTGCTCCGCTCGCGGACTCCACCTTC. Protein product: CASSAPLADSTF.